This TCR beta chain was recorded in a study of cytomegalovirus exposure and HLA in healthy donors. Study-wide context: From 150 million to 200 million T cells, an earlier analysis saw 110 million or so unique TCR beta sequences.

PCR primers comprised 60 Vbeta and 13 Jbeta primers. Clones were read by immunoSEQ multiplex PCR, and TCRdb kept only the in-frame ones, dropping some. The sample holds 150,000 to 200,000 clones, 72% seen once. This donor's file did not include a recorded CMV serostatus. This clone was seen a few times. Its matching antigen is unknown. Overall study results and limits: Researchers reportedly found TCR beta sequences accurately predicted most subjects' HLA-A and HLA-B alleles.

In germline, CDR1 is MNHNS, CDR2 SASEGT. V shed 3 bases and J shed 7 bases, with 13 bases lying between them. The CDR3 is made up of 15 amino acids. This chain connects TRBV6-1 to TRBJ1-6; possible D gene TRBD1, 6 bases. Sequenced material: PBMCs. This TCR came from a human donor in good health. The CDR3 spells CASSDQGLLNSPLHF. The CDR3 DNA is TGTGCCAGCAGTGATCAGGGGCTGTTGAATTCACCCCTCCACTTT.